This T cell receptor beta chain was identified in a study of CD8 T cells in ankylosing spondylitis. General study points: Disease-linked clones were CD8+ and relatively rare in peripheral blood. Disease-linked clones reportedly showed significant enrichment in matched ankylosing spondylitis synovial fluid. Ankylosing spondylitis blood appeared to carry a characteristic TCR beta motif of roughly 8 highly homologous variants. Several of the motif variants were reported before in synovial fluid and blood from reactive arthritis.

Trimming pared 4 bases from V and 7 bases from J, leaving 19 bases between. Germline V gene lookup returns CDR1 GTSNPN and CDR2 SVGIG (reference sequence). The CDR3 runs to 15 residues. It was by quantitative 5'-RACE with molecular barcodes that TCR beta libraries were made. TCRdb re-derived calls from the 5' RACE reads in MiXCR, one entry per CDR3 protein. The sample has about 440,000 distinct CDR3 sequences, approximately 17% seen once. This clonotype was found a few times. Its antigen is undetermined. Material for sequencing was blood, either unsorted or a sorted T cell fraction (not recorded which). This clonotype originated in a male donor with ankylosing spondylitis. The genes are TRBV30 and TRBJ1-4; tentative D call: TRBD1 (6 bases). For the CDR3, the DNA is TGTGCCTGGAATGGGGACAAGGGGGGTCTTGAAAAACTGTTTTTT. The encoded protein is CAWNGDKGGLEKLFF.